This T cell receptor (beta chain) was profiled in a study of cytomegalovirus exposure and HLA in healthy donors. Generated by immunoSEQ multiplex PCR, the TCRdb table keeps only in-frame clones and is missing some. This table has fewer than 100,000 clones, approximately 94% appearing once. Study results and limitations: First-cohort TCR clusters were later found to tend to co-occur in the roughly 130 validation repertoires.

The CDR3 consists of 16 residues. Germline V CDR1 and CDR2: SEHNR, FQNEAQ (reference sequence). Trimming removed 5 bases from V and 7 bases from J; junction bases left unmatched: 10. Regarding this clone: Antigen specificity is unknown.

This clonotype was sampled from a young woman in good health and CMV-seropositive. The chain recombines TRBV7-9 with TRBJ2-1; 11 nucleotides match TRBD2. Specimen: PBMCs. The CDR3: CASSPLTSGGGNEQFF. Written as DNA, the CDR3 is TGTGCCAGCAGCCCACTTACTAGCGGGGGAGGTAATGAGCAGTTCTTC.